This TCR beta chain was obtained from a study of PD-L1 blockade in urothelial cancer (dated by TCRdb to about 2017). About the full investigation: All patients started therapy in about 2014 and received atezolizumab 1,200 mg intravenously every 3 weeks. About nine tenths of the roughly 29 patients were males with bladder-origin urothelial cancer, and about 65% of the roughly 30 reported a prior smoking history. An ECOG performance status of 0 or 1 was recorded for the patients, and 0 to 3 prior chemotherapy regimens had been received by the patients. Blood samples were analyzed at two time points: 3 weeks after treatment start (second dose) and 6 weeks after treatment start. A median of 141,255 T cells and roughly 80,000 unique TCRs was obtained from blood samples, and a median clonality of approximately 0.08 was observed. The study was an exploratory multi-omic analysis of somatic, immune and clinical correlates of response to PD-L1 blockade with atezolizumab in urothelial cancer. Pretreatment tumor samples and matched peripheral blood, collected serially before and after atezolizumab treatment, underwent TCR sequencing. Progression-free survival longer than 6 months counted as durable clinical benefit, and TCR features were additionally tested against both progression-free and overall survival. In the same patients who had TCR sequencing, pretreatment tumors also underwent whole exome sequencing and RNA sequencing. Durable clinical benefit was achieved by nine patients but not by the remaining 20. Pretreatment blood TCR-seq was available for twenty-nine patients, at least one posttreatment blood collection was obtained for approximately 24 patients, and tumor TCR-seq was available for approximately 24 patients.

What this sample's time point label stands for: peripheral blood 6 weeks after treatment start. The cohort included roughly 29 patients with locally advanced or metastatic urothelial carcinoma who were treated at Memorial Sloan Kettering on a trial protocol. Peripheral blood mononuclear cells were collected from each patient pretreatment and during treatment, giving between 1 and 8 total time points per patient. The Qiagen DNeasy Blood extraction kit was used to purify genomic DNA from total PBMCs and tumor samples. Collected pretreatment and during treatment, PBMCs were isolated and stored as previously described. Synthetic TCR analog templates were spiked into each PCR to estimate absolute template abundance from read counts. Using the immunoSEQ assay, TCRbeta CDR3 regions were amplified from genomic DNA with bias-controlled V and J gene primers. Sequencing of rearranged TCRbeta segments was done at approximately 20X coverage. The original methods were these. Sequencing errors were corrected by clustering, and CDR3s were annotated against IMGT so that V, D and J genes could be assigned. Downstream analyses used only productive TCRbeta rearrangements and left out out-of-frame or stop-codon sequences. To compute clonality, Shannon entropy was normalized by the log of the number of unique productive sequences and then subtracted from one. Clones differing between time points or between blood and tumor were identified using Fisher's exact test with Benjamini-Hochberg correction, with an adjusted p below 0.01 applied as the threshold. This immuneACCESS table, as held by TCRdb, lists in-frame sequences with V and J called but not all clones. Of the missing ones, under half trace to an unresolved V gene in checked studies; the others have no known cause. V, J and clone size are those of that table, while D and trimming were read from the DNA. The sample records nearly 50,000 clones, about 82% of which are singletons. The ten largest clones add up to over 8.5% of the sample.

Trimming at the junction amounts to 0 bases on V and 5 bases on J, and the germline ends lie 10 bases apart. For CDR1 and CDR2, the germline V gene (reference sequence) lists MNHEY and SMNVEV. From cysteine to phenylalanine, the CDR3 is 14 amino acids long. Only the CDR3 region is kept as DNA, spanning 42 bases read in frame from base 1. Points the paper makes about the study in general: A pretreatment peripheral blood TCR clonality below the median was linked to improved progression-free and overall survival. Because of the small sample size (n ≈ 28) and the many exploratory analyses performed, the results are intended to be regarded as hypothesis-generating. Among patients with durable benefit, tumor-associated TCR clones showed greater expansion in peripheral blood 3 weeks after treatment started (n = 22, p = 0.022).

With regard to this clone: It has no known antigen specificity. Base qualities were left out, and no much larger clone turns up one base away.

The source was PBMCs, collected around atezolizumab (anti-PD-L1) treatment. The chain couples TRBV27 to TRBJ1-1; a tentative D match to TRBD1 spans 6 bases. This clonotype originated in a man aged 65 to 79 with urothelial cancer. The nucleotides read TGTGCCAGCAGTTTATCCCCTCAGGGGACTGAAGCTTTCTTT. This sequence encodes CASSLSPQGTEAFF.